This T cell receptor (beta chain) was found in a study of monozygotic twins with inflammatory bowel disease. Findings and limits, study-wide: Subtypes among T cells remained indistinguishable. Extra variability in the repertoires of patients may have come from differing immunosuppressive treatments.

As concerns this clonotype: Its antigen is not identified.

The CDR3 totals 15 residues. The germline CDR1 and CDR2 sequences are DFQATT and SNEGSKA (reference sequence). The UMIs contained a 6-nucleotide sample barcode. They were added by template switching during cDNA synthesis. TCRdb reprocessed the 5' RACE reads, with one entry per CDR3 protein and no DNA. The specimen's table records approximately 400,000 distinct CDR3 sequences. Blood samples of 2.5 ml were drawn from every donor. The sequenced material came from blood. This sequence originates from a human donor with ulcerative colitis or Crohn's disease, or a healthy co-twin of an affected twin (not recorded which). The chain carries TRBV20-1 and TRBJ2-1; TCRdb gives TRBD1 as the D gene, but with no DNA this cannot be confirmed. The CDR3 protein is CSARVISTQGNEQFF.